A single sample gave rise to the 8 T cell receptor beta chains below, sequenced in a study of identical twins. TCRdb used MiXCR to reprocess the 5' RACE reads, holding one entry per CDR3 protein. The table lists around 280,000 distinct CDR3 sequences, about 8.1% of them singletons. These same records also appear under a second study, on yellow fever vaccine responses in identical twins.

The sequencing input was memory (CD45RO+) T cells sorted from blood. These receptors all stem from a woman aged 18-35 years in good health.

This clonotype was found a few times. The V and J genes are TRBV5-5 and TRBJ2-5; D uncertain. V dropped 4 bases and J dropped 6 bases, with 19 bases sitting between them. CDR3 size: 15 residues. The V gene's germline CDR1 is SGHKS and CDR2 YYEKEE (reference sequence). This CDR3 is CASSPGSRLGKTQYF. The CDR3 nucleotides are TGTGCCAGCAGCCCAGGATCCCGCCTCGGAAAGACCCAGTACTTC. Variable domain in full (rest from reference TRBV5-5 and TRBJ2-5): DAGVTQSPTHLIKTRGQQVTLRCSPISGHKSVSWYQQVLGQGPQFIFQYYEKEERGRGNFPDRFSARQFPNYSSELNVNALLLGDSALYLCASSPGSRLGKTQYFGPGTRLLVL.

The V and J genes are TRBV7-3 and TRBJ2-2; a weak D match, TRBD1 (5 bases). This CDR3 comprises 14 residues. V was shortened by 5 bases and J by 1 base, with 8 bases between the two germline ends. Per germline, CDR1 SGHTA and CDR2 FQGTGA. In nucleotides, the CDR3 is TGTGCCAGCAGCGCAGGACAGAACACCGGGGAGCTGTTTTTT. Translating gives CASSAGQNTGELFF.

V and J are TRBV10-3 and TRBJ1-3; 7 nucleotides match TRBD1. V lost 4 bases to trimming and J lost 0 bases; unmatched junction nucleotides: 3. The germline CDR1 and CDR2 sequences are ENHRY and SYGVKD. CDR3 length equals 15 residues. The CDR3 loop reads CAISGTGASGNTIYF. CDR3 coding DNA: TGTGCCATCAGTGGAACAGGGGCCTCTGGAAACACCATATATTTT.

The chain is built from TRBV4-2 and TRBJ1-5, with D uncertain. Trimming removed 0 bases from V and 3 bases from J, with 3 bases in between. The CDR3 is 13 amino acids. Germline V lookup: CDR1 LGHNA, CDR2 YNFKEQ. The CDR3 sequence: CASSQDPNQPQHF. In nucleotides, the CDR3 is TGTGCCAGCAGCCAAGATCCCAATCAGCCCCAGCATTTT.

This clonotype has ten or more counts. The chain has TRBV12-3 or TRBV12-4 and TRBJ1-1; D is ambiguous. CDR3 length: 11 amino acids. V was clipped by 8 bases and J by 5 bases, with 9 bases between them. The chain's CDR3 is CASFRNTEAFF. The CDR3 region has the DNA TGTGCCAGCTTTAGGAATACTGAAGCTTTCTTT.

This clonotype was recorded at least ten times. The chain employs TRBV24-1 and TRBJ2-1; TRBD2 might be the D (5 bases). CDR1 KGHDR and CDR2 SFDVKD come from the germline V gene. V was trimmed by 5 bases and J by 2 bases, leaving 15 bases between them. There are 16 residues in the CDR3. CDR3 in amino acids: CATSVRTAATYNEQFF. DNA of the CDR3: TGTGCCACCAGTGTCAGGACTGCTGCTACCTACAATGAGCAGTTCTTC.

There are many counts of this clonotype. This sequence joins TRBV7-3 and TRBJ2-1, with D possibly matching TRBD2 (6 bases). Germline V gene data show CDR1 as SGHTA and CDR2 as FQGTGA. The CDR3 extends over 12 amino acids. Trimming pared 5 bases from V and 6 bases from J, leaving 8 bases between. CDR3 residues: CASSQTSNEQFF. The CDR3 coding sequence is TGTGCCAGCAGCCAGACTAGCAATGAGCAGTTCTTC.

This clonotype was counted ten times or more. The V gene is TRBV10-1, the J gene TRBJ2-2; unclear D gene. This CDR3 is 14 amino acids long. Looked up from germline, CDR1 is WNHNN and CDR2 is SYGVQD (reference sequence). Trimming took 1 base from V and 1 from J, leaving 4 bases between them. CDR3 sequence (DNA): TGCGCCAGCAGTGAGTTGGAGAACACCGGGGAGCTGTTTTTT. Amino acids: CASSELENTGELFF.